The T cell receptor beta chain described here comes from a study of identical twins (dated by TCRdb to the mid-2010s). With respect to the entire study: To test whether fetal clonotypes persist, this study deep-sequenced TCR alpha and beta repertoires from monozygotic twins, from unrelated adults of various ages, and from cord blood. To rule out contamination, replicate twin experiments were performed at different times with different library preparation protocols. The paper's findings and limits, for the study overall: Fewer insertions were carried by abundant cord blood beta clonotypes; a weaker similar trend was observed in young adult naive repertoires, while no such trend was observed in memory repertoires. Zero-insertion analyses could be partly confounded by invariant T cells such as MAIT and iNKT, though diverse VJ usage argued against such confounding for most clonotypes. Compared with coincidental sharing between unrelated individuals, out-of-frame TCR alpha sequences shared between twins showed an excess of sequences with low generation probability. In monozygotic twins, recombination models systematically underestimated out-of-frame TCR alpha sharing, but the models matched the sharing seen between unrelated individuals. In beta out-of-frame sequences, excess twin sharing was weaker, because having fewer shared sequences lowered the signal-to-noise ratio. Because the same donors could not be followed over many years, the conclusions depended on cross-sectional statistical analysis.

To prepare the library, 5' RACE was applied. TCRdb shows the sequencer as Illumina HiSeq 2000. Template switching added a universal primer binding site, and the final cDNA carried a unique molecular identifier that allowed TCR cDNA molecules to be counted accurately. Specific primers in the conserved constant-segment region were used to synthesize first-strand cDNA for the TCR alpha and beta chains. Each cDNA library was double barcoded, with a SMART-Mk sample barcode plus Illumina barcodes, to control for contamination. Two successive PCR steps introduced TruSeq adapter sequences along with Illumina sample barcodes. Sequencing of the TCR alpha and beta cDNA libraries was done on the Illumina HiSeq platform using custom primers. For the original study's pipeline: MiGEC processed the raw reads to extract unique molecular identifiers, while MiXCR was used to determine the CDR3 positions. For each individual, recombination models were inferred using an EM algorithm with the repgenHMM and IGoR tools. The tcR package in R was used for shared clonotype analysis, with sharing normalized by the product of cloneset sizes. Out-of-frame nonproductive sequences were analyzed to study raw recombination free of thymic and clonal selection effects. Using fastp at Q25 and MiXCR, TCRdb reprocessed the public reads and kept productive beta chains. Each entry merges the rows of one CDR3 protein and shows their most common DNA and genes. The V and J calls follow TCRdb's processing rather than the paper's. This sample is represented by some 560,000 distinct CDR3 sequences; more than 9% of them were singletons. Around 3% of the sample goes to the ten largest clones.

Notes on this clonotype: Its antigen remains undetermined. Base-call qualities are not available, and no considerably larger clone is one nucleotide away.

Every donor in the study was a healthy Caucasian. Three pairs of female monozygotic twins, all aged roughly 18 to 30 years, made up the twin cohort. Peripheral blood mononuclear cells were the source from which RNA for the TCR libraries was isolated. After removal of 5 bases from V and 7 bases from J, the junction retains 12 bases not matched to a gene. From cysteine to phenylalanine, the CDR3 is 16 amino acids long. Only the CDR3 region is kept as DNA, spanning 48 bases read in frame from base 1. CDR1 and CDR2 were assigned from the germline V gene as MNHEY and SVGEGT. The same data also contributed to another study, on yellow fever vaccine responses in identical twins. In that second paper, the authors write: The authors reported that the T cell response to vaccination in identical twins appeared partly convergent and partly personalized. Focusing on identical twins, the study followed the T cell clones that responded to the vaccine, and did so with precision.

The material sequenced was PBMCs. This sequence uses TRBV6-2 or TRBV6-3 and TRBJ2-5, with TRBD1 identical over 11 junction bases. This receptor was taken from a woman aged 18-30 years in good health. The DNA sequence is given as TGTGCCAGCAGTCCTCCGGGACAGGGGGGGCGCGGGACCCAGTACTTC. This sequence encodes CASSPPGQGGRGTQYF.